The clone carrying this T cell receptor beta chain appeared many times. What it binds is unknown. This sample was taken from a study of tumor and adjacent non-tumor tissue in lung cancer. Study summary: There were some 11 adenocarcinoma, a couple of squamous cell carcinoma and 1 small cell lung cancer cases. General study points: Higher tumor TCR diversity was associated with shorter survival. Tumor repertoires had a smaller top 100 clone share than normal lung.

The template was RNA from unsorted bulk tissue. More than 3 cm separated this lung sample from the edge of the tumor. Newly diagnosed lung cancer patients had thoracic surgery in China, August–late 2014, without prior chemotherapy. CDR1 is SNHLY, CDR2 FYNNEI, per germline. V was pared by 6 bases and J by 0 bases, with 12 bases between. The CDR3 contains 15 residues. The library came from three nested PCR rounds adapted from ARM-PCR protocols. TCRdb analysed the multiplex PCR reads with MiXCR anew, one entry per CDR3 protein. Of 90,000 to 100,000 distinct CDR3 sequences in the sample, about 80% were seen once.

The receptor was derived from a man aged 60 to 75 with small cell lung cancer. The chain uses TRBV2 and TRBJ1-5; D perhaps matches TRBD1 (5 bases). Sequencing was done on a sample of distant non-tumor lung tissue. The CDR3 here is CASRTAGFSNQPQHF. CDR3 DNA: TGTGCCAGCAGGACGGCAGGGTTTAGCAATCAGCCCCAGCATTTT.